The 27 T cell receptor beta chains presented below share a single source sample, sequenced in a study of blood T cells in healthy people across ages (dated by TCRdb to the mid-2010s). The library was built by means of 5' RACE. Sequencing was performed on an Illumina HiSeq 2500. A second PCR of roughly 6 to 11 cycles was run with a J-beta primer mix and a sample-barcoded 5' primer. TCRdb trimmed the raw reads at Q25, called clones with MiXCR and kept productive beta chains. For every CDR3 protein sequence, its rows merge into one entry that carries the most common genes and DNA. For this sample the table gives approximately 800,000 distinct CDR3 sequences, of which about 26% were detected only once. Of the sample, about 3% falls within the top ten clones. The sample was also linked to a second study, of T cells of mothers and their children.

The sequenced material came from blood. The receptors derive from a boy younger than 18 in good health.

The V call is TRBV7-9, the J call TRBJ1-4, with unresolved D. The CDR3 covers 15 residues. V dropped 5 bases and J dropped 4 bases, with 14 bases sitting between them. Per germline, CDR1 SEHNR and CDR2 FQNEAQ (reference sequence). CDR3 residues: CASSPRPGDNEKLFF. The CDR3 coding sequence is TGTGCCAGCAGCCCGCGGCCGGGAGATAATGAAAAACTGTTTTTT.

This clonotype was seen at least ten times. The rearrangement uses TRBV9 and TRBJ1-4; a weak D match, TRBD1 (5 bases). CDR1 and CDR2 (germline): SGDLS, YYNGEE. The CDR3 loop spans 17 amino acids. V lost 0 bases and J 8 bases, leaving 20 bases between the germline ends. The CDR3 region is CASSVGWRGIEGEKLFF. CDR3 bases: TGTGCCAGCAGCGTAGGTTGGCGGGGAATCGAGGGGGAAAAACTGTTTTTT.

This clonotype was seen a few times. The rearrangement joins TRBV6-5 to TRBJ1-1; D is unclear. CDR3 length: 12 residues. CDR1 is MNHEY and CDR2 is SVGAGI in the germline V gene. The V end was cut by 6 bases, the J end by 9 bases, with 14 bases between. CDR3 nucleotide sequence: TGTGCCAGCAGCCAGGAGTCGGGGAAAGCTTTCTTT. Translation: CASSQESGKAFF.

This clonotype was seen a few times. The CDR3 DNA is TGCAGTGCTAGAGGGGAGCGGGGGAACTCCTACGAGCAGTACTTC. Amino acid sequence: CSARGERGNSYEQYF. The chain links TRBV20-1 to TRBJ2-7; 8 positions agree with TRBD2. The CDR3 spans 15 residues. The V segment lost 1 base and the J segment 0 bases; nucleotides outside the gene matches: 5. CDR1 DFQATT and CDR2 SNEGSKA come from the germline V gene (reference sequence).

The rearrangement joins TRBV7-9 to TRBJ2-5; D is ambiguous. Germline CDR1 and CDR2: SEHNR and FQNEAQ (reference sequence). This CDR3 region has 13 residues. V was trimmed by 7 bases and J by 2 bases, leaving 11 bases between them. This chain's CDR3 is CASTTGGQETQYF. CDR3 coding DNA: TGTGCCAGCACCACCGGTGGGCAAGAGACCCAGTACTTC.

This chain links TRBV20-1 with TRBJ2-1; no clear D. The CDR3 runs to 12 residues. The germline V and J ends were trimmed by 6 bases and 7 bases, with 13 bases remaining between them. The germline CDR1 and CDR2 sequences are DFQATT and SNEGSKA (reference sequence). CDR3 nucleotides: TGCAGTGCGCTACCGGGTGGAAATGAGCAGTTCTTC. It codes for CSALPGGNEQFF.

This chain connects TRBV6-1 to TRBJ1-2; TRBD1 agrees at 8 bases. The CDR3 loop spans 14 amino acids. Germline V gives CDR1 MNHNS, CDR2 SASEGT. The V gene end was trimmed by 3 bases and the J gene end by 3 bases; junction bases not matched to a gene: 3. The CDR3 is CASSDRDRHYGYTF. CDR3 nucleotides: TGTGCCAGCAGTGATCGGGACAGGCACTATGGCTACACCTTC.

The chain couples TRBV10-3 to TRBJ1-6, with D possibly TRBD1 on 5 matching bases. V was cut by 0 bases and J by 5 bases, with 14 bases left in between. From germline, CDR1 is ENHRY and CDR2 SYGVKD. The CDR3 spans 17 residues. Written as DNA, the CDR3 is TGTGCCATCAGTGAGTCGAGGTCAGGGCGCGATAATTCACCCCTCCACTTT. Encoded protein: CAISESRSGRDNSPLHF.

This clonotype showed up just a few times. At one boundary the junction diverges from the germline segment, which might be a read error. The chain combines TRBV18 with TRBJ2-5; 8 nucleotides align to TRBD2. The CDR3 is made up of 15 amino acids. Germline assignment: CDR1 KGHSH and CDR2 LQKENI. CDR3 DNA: TGTGCCGGCTCACCAAGGACTAGCTGGCAAGAGACCCAGTACTTC. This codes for CAGSPRTSWQETQYF.

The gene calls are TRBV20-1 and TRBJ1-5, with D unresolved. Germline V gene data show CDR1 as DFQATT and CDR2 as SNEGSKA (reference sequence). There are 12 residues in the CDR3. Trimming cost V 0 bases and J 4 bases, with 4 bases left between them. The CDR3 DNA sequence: TGCAGTGCTAGAGACGTAAATCAGCCCCAGCATTTT. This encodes CSARDVNQPQHF.

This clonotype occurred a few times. The CDR3 DNA reads as TGTGCCAGCGCCCCGGACAGGTCCCCCCAGCATTTT. Protein sequence: CASAPDRSPQHF. The chain combines TRBV6-1 with TRBJ1-5; 7 nucleotides align to TRBD1. Per germline, CDR1 MNHNS and CDR2 SASEGT. V trimming: 8 bases; J trimming: 10 bases; junction bases outside the gene matches: 8. The CDR3 contains 12 residues.

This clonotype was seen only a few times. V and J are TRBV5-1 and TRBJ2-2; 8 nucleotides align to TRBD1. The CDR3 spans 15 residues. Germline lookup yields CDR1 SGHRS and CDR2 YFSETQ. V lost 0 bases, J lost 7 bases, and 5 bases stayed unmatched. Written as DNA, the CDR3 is TGCGCCAGCAGCTTGGTAGCGGACAGGGTCGGGGAGCTGTTTTTT. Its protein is CASSLVADRVGELFF.

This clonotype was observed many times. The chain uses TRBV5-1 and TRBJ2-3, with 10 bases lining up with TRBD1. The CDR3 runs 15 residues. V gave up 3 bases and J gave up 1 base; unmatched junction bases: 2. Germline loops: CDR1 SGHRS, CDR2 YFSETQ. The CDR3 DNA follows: TGCGCCAGCAGCTCCGGGACAGGGGGCACAGATACGCAGTATTTT. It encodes CASSSGTGGTDTQYF.

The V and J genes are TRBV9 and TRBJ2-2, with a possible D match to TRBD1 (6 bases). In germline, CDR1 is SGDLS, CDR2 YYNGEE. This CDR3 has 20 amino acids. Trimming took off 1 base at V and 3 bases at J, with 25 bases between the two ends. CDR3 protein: CASSVSSTPRTAPDTGELFF. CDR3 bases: TGTGCCAGCAGCGTATCCTCCACCCCTAGGACAGCTCCGGACACCGGGGAGCTGTTTTTT. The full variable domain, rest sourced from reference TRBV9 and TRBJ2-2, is DSGVTQTPKHLITATGQRVTLRCSPRSGDLSVYWYQQSLDQGLQFLIQYYNGEERAKGNILERFSAQQFPDLHSELNLSSLELGDSALYFCASSVSSTPRTAPDTGELFFGEGSRLTVL.

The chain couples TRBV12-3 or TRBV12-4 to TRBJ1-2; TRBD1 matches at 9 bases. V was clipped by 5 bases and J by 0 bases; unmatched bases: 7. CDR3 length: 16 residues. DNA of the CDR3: TGTGCCAGCAGTGAGCCTCGGGACAGGGCTAACTATGGCTACACCTTC. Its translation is CASSEPRDRANYGYTF.

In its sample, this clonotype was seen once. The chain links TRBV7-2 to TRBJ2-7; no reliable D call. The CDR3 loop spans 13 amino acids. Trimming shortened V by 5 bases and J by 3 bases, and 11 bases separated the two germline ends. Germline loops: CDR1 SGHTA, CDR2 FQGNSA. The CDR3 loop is CASSPRNRYEQYF. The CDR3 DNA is TGTGCCAGCAGCCCCAGGAACCGCTACGAGCAGTACTTC.

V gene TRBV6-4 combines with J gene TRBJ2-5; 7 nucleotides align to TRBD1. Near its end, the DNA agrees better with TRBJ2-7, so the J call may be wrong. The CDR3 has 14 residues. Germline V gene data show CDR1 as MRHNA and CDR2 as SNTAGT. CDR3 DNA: TGTGCCAGCTCAGGGACAGTATTTGCCTACGAGCAGTACTTC. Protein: CASSGTVFAYEQYF.

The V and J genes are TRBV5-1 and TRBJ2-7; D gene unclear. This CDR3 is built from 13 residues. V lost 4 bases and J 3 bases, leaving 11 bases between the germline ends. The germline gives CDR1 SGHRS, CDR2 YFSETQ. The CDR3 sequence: CASSPLTLYEQYF. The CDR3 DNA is TGCGCCAGCAGCCCCTTGACACTCTACGAGCAGTACTTC.

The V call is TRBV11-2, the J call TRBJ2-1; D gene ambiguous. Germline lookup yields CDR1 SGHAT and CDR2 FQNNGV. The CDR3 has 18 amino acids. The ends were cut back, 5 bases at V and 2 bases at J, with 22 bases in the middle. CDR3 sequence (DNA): TGTGCCAGCAGCCCTGCCTTTCAGGTATGGGCCGCCTACAATGAGCAGTTCTTC. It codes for CASSPAFQVWAAYNEQFF.

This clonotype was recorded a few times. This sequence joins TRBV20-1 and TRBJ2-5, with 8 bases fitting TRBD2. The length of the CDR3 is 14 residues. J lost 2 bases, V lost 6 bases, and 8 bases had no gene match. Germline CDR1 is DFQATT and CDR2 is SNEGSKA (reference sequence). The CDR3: CSANLAGTQETQYF. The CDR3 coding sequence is TGCAGTGCCAACCTAGCGGGTACTCAAGAGACCCAGTACTTC.

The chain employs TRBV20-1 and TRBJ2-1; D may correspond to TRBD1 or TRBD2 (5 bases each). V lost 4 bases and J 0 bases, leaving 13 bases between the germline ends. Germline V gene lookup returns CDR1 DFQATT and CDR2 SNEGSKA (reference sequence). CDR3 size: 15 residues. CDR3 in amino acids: CSATGTDGSYNEQFF. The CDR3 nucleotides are TGCAGTGCTACCGGGACCGATGGCTCCTACAATGAGCAGTTCTTC.

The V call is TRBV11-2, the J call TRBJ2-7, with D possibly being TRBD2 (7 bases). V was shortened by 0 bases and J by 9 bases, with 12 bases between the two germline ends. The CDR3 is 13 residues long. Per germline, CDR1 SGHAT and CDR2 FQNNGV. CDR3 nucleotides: TGTGCCAGCAGCTTAGATCCAGGGGAGGGGCAGTACTTC. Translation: CASSLDPGEGQYF.

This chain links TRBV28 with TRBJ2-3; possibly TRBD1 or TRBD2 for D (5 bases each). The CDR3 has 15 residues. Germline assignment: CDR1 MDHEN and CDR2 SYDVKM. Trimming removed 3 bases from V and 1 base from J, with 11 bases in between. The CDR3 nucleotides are TGTGCCAGCAGTTTCGAGGGGTCCGGCACAGATACGCAGTATTTT. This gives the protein CASSFEGSGTDTQYF.

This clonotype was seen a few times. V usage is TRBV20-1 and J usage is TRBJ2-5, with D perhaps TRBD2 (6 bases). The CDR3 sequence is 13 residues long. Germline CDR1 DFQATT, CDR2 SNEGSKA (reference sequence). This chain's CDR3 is CRALTRREETQYF. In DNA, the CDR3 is TGCAGGGCGTTAACAAGGAGGGAAGAGACCCAGTACTTC.

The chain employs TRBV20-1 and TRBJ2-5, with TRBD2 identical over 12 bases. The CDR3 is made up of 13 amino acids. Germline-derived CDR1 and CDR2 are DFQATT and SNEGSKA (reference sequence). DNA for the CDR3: TGCAGCGGACTAGCGGGGTCCCAAGAGACCCAGTACTTC. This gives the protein CSGLAGSQETQYF.

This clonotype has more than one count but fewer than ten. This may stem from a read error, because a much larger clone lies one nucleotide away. In DNA, the CDR3 is TGTGCCAGCAGTTGCTGGTTAGGATACAATGAGCAGTTCTTC. Protein: CASSCWLGYNEQFF. The rearrangement joins TRBV6-5 to TRBJ2-1; no definite D call. This CDR3 spans 14 amino acids. V was clipped by 4 bases and J by 4 bases, with 11 bases between them. CDR1 MNHEY and CDR2 SVGAGI come from the germline V gene.

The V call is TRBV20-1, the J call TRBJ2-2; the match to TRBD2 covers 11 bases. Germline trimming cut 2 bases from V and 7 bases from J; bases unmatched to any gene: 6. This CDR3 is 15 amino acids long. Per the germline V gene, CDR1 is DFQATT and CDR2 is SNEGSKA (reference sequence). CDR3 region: CSARLAGGEDGELFF. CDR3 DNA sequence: TGCAGTGCTAGATTAGCGGGGGGGGAAGACGGGGAGCTGTTTTTT.